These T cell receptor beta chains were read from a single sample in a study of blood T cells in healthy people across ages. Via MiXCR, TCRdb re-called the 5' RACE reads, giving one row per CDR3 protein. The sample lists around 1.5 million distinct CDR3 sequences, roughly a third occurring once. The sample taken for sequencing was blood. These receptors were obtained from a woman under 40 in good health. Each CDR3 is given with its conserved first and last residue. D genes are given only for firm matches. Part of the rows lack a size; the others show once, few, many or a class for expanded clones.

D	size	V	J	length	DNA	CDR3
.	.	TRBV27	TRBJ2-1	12	TGTGCCAGCAGTTTAGTGGGGCGTGAGCAGTTCTTC	CASSLVGREQFF
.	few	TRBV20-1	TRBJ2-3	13	TGCAGTGCTAGAGATGCTTTAGGAGATACGCAGTATTTT	CSARDALGDTQYF
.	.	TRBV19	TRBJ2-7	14	TGTGCCAGTAGTATTGCCCACCCAGACTGCGAGCAGTACTTC	CASSIAHPDCEQYF
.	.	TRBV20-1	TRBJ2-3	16	TGCAGTGCTAGAGGGGGTCGCCAAACCCGCACAGATACGCAGTATTTT	CSARGGRQTRTDTQYF
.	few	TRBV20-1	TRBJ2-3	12	TGCAGTGCTGATACTAGGGCAGATACGCAGTATTTT	CSADTRADTQYF
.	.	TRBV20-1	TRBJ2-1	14	TGCAGTGGAAGAGGTCCGGGTACGAGCAATGAGCAGTTCTTC	CSGRGPGTSNEQFF
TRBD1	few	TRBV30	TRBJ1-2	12	TGTGCCTGGTTGACCGGGACAGATGGCTACACCTTC	CAWLTGTDGYTF
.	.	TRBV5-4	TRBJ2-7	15	TGTGCCAGCAGCTGGGCCCTTGAGGAATCCTACGAGCAGTACTTC	CASSWALEESYEQYF
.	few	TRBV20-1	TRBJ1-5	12	TGCAGTGCTAGAGAGGGGGGACAGCCCCAGCATTTT	CSAREGGQPQHF
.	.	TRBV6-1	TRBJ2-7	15	TGTGCCAGCAGTGAAGGTTCAGGGTGGCCCTACGAGCAGTACTTC	CASSEGSGWPYEQYF
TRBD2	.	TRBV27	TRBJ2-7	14	TGTGCCAGCAAGCCCGGGACTAGCGGCTACGAGCAGTACTTC	CASKPGTSGYEQYF
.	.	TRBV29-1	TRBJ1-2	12	TGCAGCGACGGGCAGGGTGGATATGGCTACACCTTC	CSDGQGGYGYTF
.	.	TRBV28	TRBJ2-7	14	TGTGCCAGCAGTACTGCGGTCGGGGTTTACGAGCAGTACTTC	CASSTAVGVYEQYF
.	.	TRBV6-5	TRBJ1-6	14	TGTGCCAGCAGTTTCGGAGCCTATAATTCACCCCTCCACTTT	CASSFGAYNSPLHF
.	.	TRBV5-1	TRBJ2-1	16	TGCGCCAGCAGCTTGTTGGGCGGGACCACGAGCAATGAGCAGTTCTTC	CASSLLGGTTSNEQFF
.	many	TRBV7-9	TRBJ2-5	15	TGTGCCAGCAGCTTAGTGGGGGAAACCCAAGAGACCCAGTACTTC	CASSLVGETQETQYF
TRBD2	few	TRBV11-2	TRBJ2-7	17	TGTGCCAGCAGCCCGGGACTAGCGGGAGGGAGCTCCTACGAGCAGTACTTC	CASSPGLAGGSSYEQYF
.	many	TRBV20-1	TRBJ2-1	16	TGCAGTGCTCTTGACCCCCTAGCGCAACGCTACAATGAGCAGTTCTTC	CSALDPLAQRYNEQFF
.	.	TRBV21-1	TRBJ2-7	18	TGTGCCAGCAGCAAAACCCCCCCCACTAGCGGGAGAATCGACGAGCAGTACTTC	CASSKTPPTSGRIDEQYF
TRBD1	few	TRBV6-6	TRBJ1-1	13	TGTGCCACCGCGACAGGGGCAAGCACTGAAGCTTTCTTT	CATATGASTEAFF
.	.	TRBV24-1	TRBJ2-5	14	TGTGCCACCAGTGGAGAAACGTCCCCCGAGACCCAGTACTTC	CATSGETSPETQYF
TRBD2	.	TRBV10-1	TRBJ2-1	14	TGCGCCAGCAGTGACAGCGGGGGGGCCCGTGAGCAGTTCTTC	CASSDSGGAREQFF
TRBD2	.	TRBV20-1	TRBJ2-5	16	TGCAGTGCTTTTGGTCCGGGACTAGCGACCCAAGAGACCCAGTACTTC	CSAFGPGLATQETQYF
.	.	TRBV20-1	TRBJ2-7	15	TGCAGTAGGGAGGGGGCGAGAGATATGGTCGACGAGCAGTACTTC	CSREGARDMVDEQYF
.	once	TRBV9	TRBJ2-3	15	TGTGCCAGCAGCCCTGGAGGGTGGAGCACAGATACGCAGTATTTT	CASSPGGWSTDTQYF
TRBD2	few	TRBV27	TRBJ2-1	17	TGTGCCAGCAGCGACACCGGGGCTAGCGGGAGGGTAGGCGAGCAGTTCTTC	CASSDTGASGRVGEQFF
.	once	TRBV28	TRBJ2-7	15	TGTGCCAGCAGCCTGACCTCGGAGGGGGCATACGAGCAGTACTTC	CASSLTSEGAYEQYF
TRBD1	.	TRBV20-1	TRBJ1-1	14	TGCAGTGCCAGAGGACAGGCCTACAACACTGAAGCTTTCTTT	CSARGQAYNTEAFF
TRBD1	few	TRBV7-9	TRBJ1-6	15	TGTGCCAGCAGCCCGCAAGCAGGGGGAGATTCACCCCTCCACTTT	CASSPQAGGDSPLHF
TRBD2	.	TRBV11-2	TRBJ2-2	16	TGTGCCAGCAGCTCCAGGACTAGCGGTTACACCGGGGAGCTGTTTTTT	CASSSRTSGYTGELFF
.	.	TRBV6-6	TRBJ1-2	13	TGTGCCAGCAGTGGGGACCTGACTTCTGGCTACACCTTC	CASSGDLTSGYTF
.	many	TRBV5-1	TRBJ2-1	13	TGCGCCAGCAGCTTGTTCCGCGAGGGTGAGCAGTTCTTC	CASSLFREGEQFF
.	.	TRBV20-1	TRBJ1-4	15	TGCAGTGCTAGAGGCCTGCGGGAATCCAATGAAAAACTGTTTTTT	CSARGLRESNEKLFF
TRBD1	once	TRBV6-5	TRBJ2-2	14	TGTGCCAGCTGTAGGACAGGAAAGACCGGGGAGCTGTTTTTT	CASCRTGKTGELFF
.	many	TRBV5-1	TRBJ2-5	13	TGTGCCAGCAGCTTAGAACGGCAAGAGACCCAGTACTTC	CASSLERQETQYF
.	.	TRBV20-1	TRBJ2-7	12	TGCCGTGCTAGGGTGCAGGGGCTCGAGCAGTACTTC	CRARVQGLEQYF
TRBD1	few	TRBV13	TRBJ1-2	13	TGTGCCAGCAGCCAGAACAGGGGATATGGCTACACCTTC	CASSQNRGYGYTF
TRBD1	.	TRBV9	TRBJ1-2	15	TGTGCCAGCAGCCCACGGGACAGTACTAACTATGGCTACACCTTC	CASSPRDSTNYGYTF
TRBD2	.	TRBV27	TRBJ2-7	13	TGTGCCAGCAGAGGGAGGGCCCCTTACGAGCAGTACTTC	CASRGRAPYEQYF
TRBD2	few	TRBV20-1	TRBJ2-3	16	TGCAGTGCTAGAGATAGGGGAGCGGGAAGCACAGATACGCAGTATTTT	CSARDRGAGSTDTQYF
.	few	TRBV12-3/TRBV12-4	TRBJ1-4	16	TGTGCCAGCAGTTTAACGGGGCGCCTAATGGGTGAAAAACTGTTTTTT	CASSLTGRLMGEKLFF
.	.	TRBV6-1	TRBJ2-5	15	TGTGCCAGTAACACCTTTCCCGGGGGGCCGGAGACCCAGTACTTC	CASNTFPGGPETQYF
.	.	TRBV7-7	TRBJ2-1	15	TGTGCCAGCAGCTTAGGACGTTCCTTCACCGATGAGCAGTTCTTC	CASSLGRSFTDEQFF
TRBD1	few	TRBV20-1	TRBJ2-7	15	TGCAGTGCTAGAGGGACAGGTGACGGTAGTTACGAGCAGTACTTC	CSARGTGDGSYEQYF
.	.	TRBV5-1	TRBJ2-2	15	TGCGCCAGCAGCTACAGGGTCCCGGGGACCGGGGAGCTGTTTTTT	CASSYRVPGTGELFF
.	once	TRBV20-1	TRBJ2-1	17	TGCAGTGCTAGAGGTATTCCAACTAGGGGGGAAGATAATGAGCAGTTCTTC	CSARGIPTRGEDNEQFF
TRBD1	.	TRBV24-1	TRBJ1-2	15	TGTGCCACCAGTGACCCGGACAGGGGATTCTATGGCTACACCTTC	CATSDPDRGFYGYTF
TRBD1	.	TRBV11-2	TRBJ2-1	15	TGTGCCAGCAGCACCCGGACAGGGGGCAGGAATGAGCAGTTCTTC	CASSTRTGGRNEQFF
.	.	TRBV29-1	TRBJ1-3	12	TGCAGCGTTGAAAGGGACGGAAACACCATATATTTT	CSVERDGNTIYF